This is a list of T cell receptor beta chains from one sample in a study of OX40 agonist ivuxolimab in advanced cancers. The method was immunoSEQ multiplex PCR; TCRdb's version includes in-frame clones alone and lacks a portion of them. The sample yields tens of thousands of clones, roughly 85% seen once. The material sequenced was CD4+ or CD8+ T cells sorted from blood, taken in a trial of the OX40 agonist ivuxolimab. Receptor source: an adult with an advanced solid tumor such as melanoma, head and neck, liver or kidney cancer. Both conserved end residues are part of each CDR3. The D gene is left open where the match is weak. The listing skips clone size in some rows; elsewhere it reads once, few, many or a size class.

D gene	V gene	CDR3 length	J gene	clone size	CDR3 DNA	CDR3 protein
-	TRBV7-8	13	TRBJ2-1	-	TGTGCCAGCAGCTCCCTATTGGGGGACGAGCAGTTCTTC	CASSSLLGDEQFF
TRBD2	TRBV2	16	TRBJ2-1	few	TGTGCCAGCAGACCCCCCGGGACTAGCTCCTACAATGAGCAGTTCTTC	CASRPPGTSSYNEQFF
-	TRBV9	15	TRBJ2-5	-	TGTGCCAGCAGCGTAGATCTATTAGGGGGGGAGACCCAGTACTTC	CASSVDLLGGETQYF
TRBD1	TRBV5-1	13	TRBJ1-1	-	TGCGCCAGCAGAGAATCGACAGGGCGCAGGGCTTTCTTT	CASRESTGRRAFF
TRBD2	TRBV5-8	17	TRBJ2-5	-	TGTGCCAGCAGCTTGTTGTGGTCACTAGCGGTAGAAGAGACCCAGTACTTC	CASSLLWSLAVEETQYF
-	TRBV11-3	16	TRBJ2-3	-	TGTGCCAGCAGCTTAGATTCCGGGTTTGACGCAGATACGCAGTATTTT	CASSLDSGFDADTQYF
-	TRBV5-6	14	TRBJ2-3	-	TGTGCCAGCAGCTTGGGAGCTTGGACAGATACGCAGTATTTT	CASSLGAWTDTQYF
-	TRBV2	11	TRBJ2-1	-	TGTGCCAGCAAACGGAGGGACAGCCAGTTCTTC	CASKRRDSQFF
-	TRBV30	13	TRBJ1-5	-	TGTGCCTGGAGTGTAGAGGGCGAGCGGCCCCAGCATTTT	CAWSVEGERPQHF
-	TRBV4-1	19	TRBJ1-1	-	TGCGCCAGCAGCCAGTTCTCTACCGGACAGTCGGGATGGAACACTGAAGCTTTCTTT	CASSQFSTGQSGWNTEAFF
-	TRBV29-1	13	TRBJ1-1	-	TGCAGCGTTGAAGGAAGGCGAAGGACTGAAGCTTTCTTT	CSVEGRRRTEAFF